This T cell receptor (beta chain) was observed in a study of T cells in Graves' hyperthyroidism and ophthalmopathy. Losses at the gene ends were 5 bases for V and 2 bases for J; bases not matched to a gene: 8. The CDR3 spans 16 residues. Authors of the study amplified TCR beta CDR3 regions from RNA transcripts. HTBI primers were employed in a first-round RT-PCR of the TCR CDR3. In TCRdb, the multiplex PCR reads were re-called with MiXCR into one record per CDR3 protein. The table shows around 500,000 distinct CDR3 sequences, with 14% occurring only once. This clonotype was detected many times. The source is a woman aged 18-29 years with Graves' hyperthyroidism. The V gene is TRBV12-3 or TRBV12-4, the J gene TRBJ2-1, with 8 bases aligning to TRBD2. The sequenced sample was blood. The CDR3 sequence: CASSPIWRGAYNEQFF. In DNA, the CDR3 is TGTGCCAGCAGTCCCATATGGCGGGGGGCCTACAATGAGCAGTTCTTC.